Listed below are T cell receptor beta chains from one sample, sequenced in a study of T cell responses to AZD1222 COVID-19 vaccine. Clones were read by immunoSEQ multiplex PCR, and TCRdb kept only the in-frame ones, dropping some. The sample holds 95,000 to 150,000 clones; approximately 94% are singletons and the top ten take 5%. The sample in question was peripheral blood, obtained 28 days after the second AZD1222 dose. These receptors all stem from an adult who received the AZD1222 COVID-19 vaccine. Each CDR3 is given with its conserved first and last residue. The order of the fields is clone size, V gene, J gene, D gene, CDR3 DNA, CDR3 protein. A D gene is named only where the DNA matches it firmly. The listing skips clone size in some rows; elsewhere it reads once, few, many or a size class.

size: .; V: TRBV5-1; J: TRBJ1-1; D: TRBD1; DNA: TGCGCCAGCAGCCCGACAGGGGGGCGGAACACTGAAGCTTTCTTT; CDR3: CASSPTGGRNTEAFF
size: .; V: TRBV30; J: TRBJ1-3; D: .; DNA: TGTGCCTGGAGGATAGGGCCTGGAAACACCATATATTTT; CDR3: CAWRIGPGNTIYF
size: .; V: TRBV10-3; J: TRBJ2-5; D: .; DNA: TGTGCCATCAGTGAGTCAAGGGATGGGGAGACCCAGTACTTC; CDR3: CAISESRDGETQYF
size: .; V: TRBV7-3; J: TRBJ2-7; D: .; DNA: TGTGCCAGCAGCCCGGGGGTCCAGGGCCCCTACGAGCAGTACTTC; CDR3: CASSPGVQGPYEQYF
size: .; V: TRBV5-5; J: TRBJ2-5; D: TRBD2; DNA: TGTGCCAGCAGCTCAGGACTAGCGGGGCAAGAGACCCAGTACTTC; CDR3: CASSSGLAGQETQYF
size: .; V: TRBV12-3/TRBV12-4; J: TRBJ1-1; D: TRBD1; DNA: TGTGCCAGCAGCCAACCGGGACAGATTAAAGCTTTCTTT; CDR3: CASSQPGQIKAFF
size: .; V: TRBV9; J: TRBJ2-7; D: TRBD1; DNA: TGTGCCAGCAGCGTAGCGGGACAGGGCTACGAGCAGTACTTC; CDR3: CASSVAGQGYEQYF
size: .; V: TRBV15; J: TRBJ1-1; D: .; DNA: TGTGCCACCAGCAGGCAGAACACTGAAGCTTTCTTT; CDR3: CATSRQNTEAFF
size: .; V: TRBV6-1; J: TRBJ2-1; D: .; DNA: TGTGCCAGCAGTGAAGTTGGGTCCTACAATGAGCAGTTCTTC; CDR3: CASSEVGSYNEQFF
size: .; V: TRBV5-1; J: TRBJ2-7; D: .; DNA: TGCGCCAGCGTCGGCGCTTCCTACGAGCAGTACTTC; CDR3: CASVGASYEQYF
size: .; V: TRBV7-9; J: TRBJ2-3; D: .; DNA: TGTGCCAGCAGCTTTGGGGGAGGAAGCACAGATACGCAGTATTTT; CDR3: CASSFGGGSTDTQYF
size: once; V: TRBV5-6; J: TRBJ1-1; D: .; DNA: TGTGCCAGCAGCTTCAGCCCCAAGGGCACTGAAGCTTTCTTT; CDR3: CASSFSPKGTEAFF
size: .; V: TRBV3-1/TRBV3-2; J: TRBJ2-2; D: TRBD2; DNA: TGTGCCAGCAGCCAAGGGCTAGCGGAGGGTGGCACCGGGGAGCTGTTTTTT; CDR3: CASSQGLAEGGTGELFF
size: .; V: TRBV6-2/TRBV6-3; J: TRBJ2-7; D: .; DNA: TGTGCCAGCAGCGCCCCGGGACTTTATTCCTACGAGCAGTACTTC; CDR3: CASSAPGLYSYEQYF
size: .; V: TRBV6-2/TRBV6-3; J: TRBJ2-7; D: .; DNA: TGTGCCAGCAGTTACTCCCAGGGTTCCTACGAGCAGTACTTC; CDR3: CASSYSQGSYEQYF
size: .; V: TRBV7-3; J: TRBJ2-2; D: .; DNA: TGTGCCAGCAGTTTTACCGGGACGGGGAACACCGGGGAGCTGTTTTTT; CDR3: CASSFTGTGNTGELFF
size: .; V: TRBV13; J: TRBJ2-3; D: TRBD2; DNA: TGTGCCAGCAGCCCTGGACTAGCGGGGGGAGATACGCAGTATTTT; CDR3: CASSPGLAGGDTQYF
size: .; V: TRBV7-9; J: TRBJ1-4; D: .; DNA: TGTGCCAGCAGCGCCGGGGGGTTTAATGAAAAACTGTTTTTT; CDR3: CASSAGGFNEKLFF
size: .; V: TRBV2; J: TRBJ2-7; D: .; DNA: TGTGCCAGCACCCCGGACATCTACGAGCAGTACTTC; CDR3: CASTPDIYEQYF
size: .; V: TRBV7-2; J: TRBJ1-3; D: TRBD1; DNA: TGTGCCAGCAGCTTAGAATCCGGGACAGGTTGGGGAAACACCATATATTTT; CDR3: CASSLESGTGWGNTIYF